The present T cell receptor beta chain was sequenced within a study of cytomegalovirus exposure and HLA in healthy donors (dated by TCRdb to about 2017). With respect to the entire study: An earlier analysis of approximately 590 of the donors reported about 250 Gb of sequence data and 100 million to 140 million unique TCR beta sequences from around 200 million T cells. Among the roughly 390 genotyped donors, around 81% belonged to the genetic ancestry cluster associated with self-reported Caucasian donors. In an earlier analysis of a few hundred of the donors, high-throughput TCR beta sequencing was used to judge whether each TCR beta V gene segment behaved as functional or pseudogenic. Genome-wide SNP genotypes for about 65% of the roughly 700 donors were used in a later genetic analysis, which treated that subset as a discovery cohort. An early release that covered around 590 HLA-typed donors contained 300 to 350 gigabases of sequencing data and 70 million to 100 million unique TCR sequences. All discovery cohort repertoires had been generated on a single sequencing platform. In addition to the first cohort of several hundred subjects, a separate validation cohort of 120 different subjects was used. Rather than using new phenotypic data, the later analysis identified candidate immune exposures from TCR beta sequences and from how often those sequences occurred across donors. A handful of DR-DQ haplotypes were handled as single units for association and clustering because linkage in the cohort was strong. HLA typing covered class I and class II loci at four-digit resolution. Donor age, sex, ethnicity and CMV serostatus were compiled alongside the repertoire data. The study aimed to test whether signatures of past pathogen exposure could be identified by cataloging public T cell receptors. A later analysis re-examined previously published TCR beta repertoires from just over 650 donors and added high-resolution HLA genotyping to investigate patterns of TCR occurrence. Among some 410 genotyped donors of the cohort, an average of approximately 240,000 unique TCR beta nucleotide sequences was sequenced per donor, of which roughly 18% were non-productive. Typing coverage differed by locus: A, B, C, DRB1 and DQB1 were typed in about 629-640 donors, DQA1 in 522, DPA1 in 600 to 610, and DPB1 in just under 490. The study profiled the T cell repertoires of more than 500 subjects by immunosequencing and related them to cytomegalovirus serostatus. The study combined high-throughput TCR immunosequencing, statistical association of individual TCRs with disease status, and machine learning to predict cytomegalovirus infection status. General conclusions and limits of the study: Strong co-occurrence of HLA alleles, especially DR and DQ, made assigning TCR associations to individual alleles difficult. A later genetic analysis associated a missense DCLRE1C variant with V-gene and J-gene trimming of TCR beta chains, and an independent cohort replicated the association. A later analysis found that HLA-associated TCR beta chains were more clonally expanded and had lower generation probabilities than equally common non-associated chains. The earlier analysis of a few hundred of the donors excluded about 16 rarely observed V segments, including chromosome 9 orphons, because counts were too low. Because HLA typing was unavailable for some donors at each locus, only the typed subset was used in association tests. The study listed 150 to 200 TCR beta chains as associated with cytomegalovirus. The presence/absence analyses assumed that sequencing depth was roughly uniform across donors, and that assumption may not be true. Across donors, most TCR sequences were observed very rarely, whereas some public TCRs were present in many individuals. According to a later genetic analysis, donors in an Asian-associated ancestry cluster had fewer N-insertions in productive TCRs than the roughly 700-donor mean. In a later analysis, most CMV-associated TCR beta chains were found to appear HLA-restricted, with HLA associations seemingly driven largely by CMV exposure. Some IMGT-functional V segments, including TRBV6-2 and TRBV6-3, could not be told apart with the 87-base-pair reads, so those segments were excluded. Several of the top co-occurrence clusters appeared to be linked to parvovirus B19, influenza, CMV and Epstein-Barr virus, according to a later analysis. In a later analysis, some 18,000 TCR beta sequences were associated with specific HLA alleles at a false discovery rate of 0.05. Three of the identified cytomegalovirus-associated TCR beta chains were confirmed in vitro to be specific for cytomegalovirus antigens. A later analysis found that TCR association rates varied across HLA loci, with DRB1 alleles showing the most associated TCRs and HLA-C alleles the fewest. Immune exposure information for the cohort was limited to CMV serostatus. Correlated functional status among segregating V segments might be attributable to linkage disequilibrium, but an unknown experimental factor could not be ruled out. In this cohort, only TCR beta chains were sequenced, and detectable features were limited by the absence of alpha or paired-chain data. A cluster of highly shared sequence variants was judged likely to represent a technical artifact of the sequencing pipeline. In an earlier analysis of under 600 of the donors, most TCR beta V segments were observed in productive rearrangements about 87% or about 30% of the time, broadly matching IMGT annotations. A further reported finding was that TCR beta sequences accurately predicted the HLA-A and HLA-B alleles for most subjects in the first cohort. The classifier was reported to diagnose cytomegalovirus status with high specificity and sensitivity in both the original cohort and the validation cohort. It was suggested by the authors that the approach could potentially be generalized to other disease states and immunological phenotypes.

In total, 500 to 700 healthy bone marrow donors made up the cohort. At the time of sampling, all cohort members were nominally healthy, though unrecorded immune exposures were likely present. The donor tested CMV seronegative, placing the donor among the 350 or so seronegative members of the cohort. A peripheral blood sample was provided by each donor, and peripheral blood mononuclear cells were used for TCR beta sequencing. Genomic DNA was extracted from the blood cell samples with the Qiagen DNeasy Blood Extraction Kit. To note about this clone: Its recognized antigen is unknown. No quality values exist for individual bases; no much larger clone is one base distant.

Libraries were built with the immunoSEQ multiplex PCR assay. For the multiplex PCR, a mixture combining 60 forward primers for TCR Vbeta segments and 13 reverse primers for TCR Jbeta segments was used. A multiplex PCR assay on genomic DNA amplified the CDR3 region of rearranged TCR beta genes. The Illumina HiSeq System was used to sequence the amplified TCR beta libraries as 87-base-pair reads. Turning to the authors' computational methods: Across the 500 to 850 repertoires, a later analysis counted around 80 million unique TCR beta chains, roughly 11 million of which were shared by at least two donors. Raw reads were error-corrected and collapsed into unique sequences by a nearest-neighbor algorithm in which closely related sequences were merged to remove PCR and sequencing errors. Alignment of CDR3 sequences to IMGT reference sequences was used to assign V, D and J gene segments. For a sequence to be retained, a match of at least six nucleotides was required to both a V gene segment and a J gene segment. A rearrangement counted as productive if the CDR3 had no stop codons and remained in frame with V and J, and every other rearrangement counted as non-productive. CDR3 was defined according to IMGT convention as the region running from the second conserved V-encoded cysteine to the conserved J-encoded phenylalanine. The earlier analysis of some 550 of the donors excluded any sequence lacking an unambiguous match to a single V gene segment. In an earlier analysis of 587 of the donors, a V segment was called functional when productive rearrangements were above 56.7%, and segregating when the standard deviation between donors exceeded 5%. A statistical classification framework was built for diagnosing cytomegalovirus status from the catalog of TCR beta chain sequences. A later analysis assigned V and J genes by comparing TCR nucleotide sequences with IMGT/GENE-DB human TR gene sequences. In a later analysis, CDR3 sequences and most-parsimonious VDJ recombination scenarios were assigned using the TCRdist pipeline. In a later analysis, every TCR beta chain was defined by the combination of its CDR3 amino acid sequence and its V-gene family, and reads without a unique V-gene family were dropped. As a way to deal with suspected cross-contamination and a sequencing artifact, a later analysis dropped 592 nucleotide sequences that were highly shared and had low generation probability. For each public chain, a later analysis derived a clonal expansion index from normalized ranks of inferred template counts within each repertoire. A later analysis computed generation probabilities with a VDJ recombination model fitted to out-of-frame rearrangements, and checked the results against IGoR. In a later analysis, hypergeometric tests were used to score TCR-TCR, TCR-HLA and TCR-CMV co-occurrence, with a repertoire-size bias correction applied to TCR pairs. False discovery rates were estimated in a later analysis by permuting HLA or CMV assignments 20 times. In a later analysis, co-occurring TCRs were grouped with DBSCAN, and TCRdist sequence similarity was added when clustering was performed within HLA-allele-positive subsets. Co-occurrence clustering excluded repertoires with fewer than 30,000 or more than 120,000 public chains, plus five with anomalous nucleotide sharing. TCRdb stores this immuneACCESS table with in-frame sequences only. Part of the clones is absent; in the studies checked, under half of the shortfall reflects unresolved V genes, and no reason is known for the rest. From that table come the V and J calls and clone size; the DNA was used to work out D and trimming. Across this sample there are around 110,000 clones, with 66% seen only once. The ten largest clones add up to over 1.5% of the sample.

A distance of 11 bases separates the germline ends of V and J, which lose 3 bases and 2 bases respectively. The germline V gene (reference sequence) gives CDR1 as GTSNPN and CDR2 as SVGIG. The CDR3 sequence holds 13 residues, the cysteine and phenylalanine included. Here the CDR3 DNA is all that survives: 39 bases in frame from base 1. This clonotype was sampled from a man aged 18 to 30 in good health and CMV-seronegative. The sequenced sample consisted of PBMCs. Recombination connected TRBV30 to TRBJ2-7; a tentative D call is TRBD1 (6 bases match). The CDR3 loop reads CAWSRGQTYEQYF. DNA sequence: TGTGCCTGGAGCCGCGGACAGACCTACGAGCAGTACTTC.